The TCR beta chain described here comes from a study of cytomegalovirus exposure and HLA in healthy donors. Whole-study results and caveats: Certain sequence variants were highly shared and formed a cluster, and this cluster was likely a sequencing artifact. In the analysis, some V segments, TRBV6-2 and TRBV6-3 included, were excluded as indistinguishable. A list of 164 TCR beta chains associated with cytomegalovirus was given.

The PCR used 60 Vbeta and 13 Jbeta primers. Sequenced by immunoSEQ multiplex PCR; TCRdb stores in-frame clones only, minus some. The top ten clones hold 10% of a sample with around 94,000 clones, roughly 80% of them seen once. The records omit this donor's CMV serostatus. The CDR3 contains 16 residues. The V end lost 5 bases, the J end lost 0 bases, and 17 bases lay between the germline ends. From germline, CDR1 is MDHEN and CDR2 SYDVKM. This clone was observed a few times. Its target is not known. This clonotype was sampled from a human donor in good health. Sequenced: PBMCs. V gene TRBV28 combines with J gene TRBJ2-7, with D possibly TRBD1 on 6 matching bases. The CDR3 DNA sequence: TGTGCCAGCAGTGCTCACTGGACAGCTCCCTCCTACGAGCAGTACTTC. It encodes CASSAHWTAPSYEQYF.